What follows are 20 T cell receptor beta chains derived from one specimen sequenced in a study of PD-L1 blockade in urothelial cancer. The time point here: pretreatment peripheral blood. TCRdb's copy holds only in-frame clones and misses some; the assay was immunoSEQ multiplex PCR. The sample lists 50,000 or so clones; 86% were seen once. This sample comprised PBMCs, obtained around atezolizumab (anti-PD-L1) treatment. The receptors originated from a man in his fifties or sixties with urothelial cancer.

V gene TRBV5-8 combines with J gene TRBJ1-1; D gene uncertain. V was pared by 0 bases and J by 4 bases, with 13 bases between. CDR1 and CDR2 from the germline V gene are SGHTS and YDEGEE. The CDR3 consists of 15 residues. The CDR3 bases are TGTGCCAGCAGCTTGGACGCGTCCCGAGGCACTGAAGCTTTCTTT. It is translated as CASSLDASRGTEAFF.

The chain couples TRBV25-1 to TRBJ1-2; 7 bases match TRBD1. CDR1 MGHDK and CDR2 SYGVNS come from the germline V gene. The V gene end was trimmed by 2 bases and the J gene end by 4 bases; junction bases not matched to a gene: 7. The CDR3 loop spans 15 amino acids. CDR3 region: CASSENRGIPYGYTF. The DNA for the CDR3 is TGTGCCAGCAGTGAAAACAGGGGTATCCCCTATGGCTACACCTTC.

CDR3 DNA: TGTGCCAGCAGCTTAATAGTTCAGGGAAGATACAATGAGCAGTTCTTC. This codes for CASSLIVQGRYNEQFF. This chain links TRBV7-2 with TRBJ2-1, with TRBD1 as a possible D gene (5 bases). The CDR3 has 16 amino acids. CDR1 and CDR2 from the germline V gene are SGHTA and FQGNSA. Trimming removed 2 bases at V and 4 bases at J, with 15 bases between.

The chain uses TRBV7-9 and TRBJ2-7, with 16 bases that match TRBD2. The germline V gene encodes CDR1 SEHNR and CDR2 FQNEAQ (reference sequence). The junction had 4 bases not matched to a gene; V was cut back by 5 bases and J by 3 bases. CDR3 size: 16 residues. The CDR3 DNA reads TGTGCCAGCAGCGGGGGACTAGCGGGAGGGCTCTACGAGCAGTACTTC. Residues: CASSGGLAGGLYEQYF.

The chain has TRBV19 and TRBJ2-2, with D possibly TRBD2 on 6 matching bases. The CDR3 runs 14 residues. Germline values: CDR1 LNHDA, CDR2 SQIVND (reference sequence). V was shortened by 5 bases and J by 1 base, with 8 bases between the two germline ends. CDR3 coding DNA: TGTGCCAGTAGTTGGGGGGAGAACACCGGGGAGCTGTTTTTT. It specifies CASSWGENTGELFF.

In DNA, the CDR3 is TGTGCCAGCAGTCTGGGCTTGAACACTGAAGCTTTCTTT. Translated: CASSLGLNTEAFF. V and J are TRBV6-4 and TRBJ1-1, with D hard to call. This CDR3 has 13 residues. With 5 bases removed from V and 0 bases from J, the gap between germline ends came to 7 bases. CDR1 and CDR2 from the germline V gene are MRHNA and SNTAGT.

This clone was observed a handful of times. The rearrangement uses TRBV18 and TRBJ1-5; 8 bases map to TRBD1. V lost 6 bases, J lost 6 bases, and 13 bases stayed unmatched. The germline gives CDR1 KGHSH, CDR2 LQKENI. The CDR3 consists of 16 residues. CDR3 bases: TGTGCCAGCTCCCCCCCGGGGGCAGGGGGCAGTCAGCCCCAGCATTTT. As protein: CASSPPGAGGSQPQHF.

The rearrangement uses TRBV10-2 and TRBJ1-1; D is uncertain. The CDR3 runs 13 residues. Germline V CDR1 and CDR2: WSHSY, SAAADI. The ends were cut back, 7 bases at V and 0 bases at J, with 9 bases in the middle. The CDR3 sequence is CASTDFVNTEAFF. The CDR3 DNA is TGCGCCAGCACAGATTTCGTGAACACTGAAGCTTTCTTT.

The V gene is TRBV5-4, the J gene TRBJ1-1, with D perhaps TRBD1 (5 bases). This CDR3 has 15 residues. From germline, CDR1 is SGHNT and CDR2 YYREEE (reference sequence). V was shortened by 1 base and J by 6 bases, with 16 bases between the two germline ends. As DNA, the CDR3 is TGTGCCAGCAGCTTGCCTGTTGGCGGGGGGGCTGAAGCTTTCTTT. It yields the protein CASSLPVGGGAEAFF. The whole variable domain, filled in from reference TRBV5-4 and TRBJ1-1, reads ETGVTQSPTHLIKTRGQQVTLRCSSQSGHNTVSWYQQALGQGPQFIFQYYREEENGRGNFPPRFSGLQFPNYSSELNVNALELDDSALYLCASSLPVGGGAEAFFGQGTRLTVV.

The chain is built from TRBV6-4 and TRBJ2-5; D not certain. V dropped 4 bases and J dropped 5 bases, with 11 bases sitting between them. CDR1 and CDR2 from the germline V gene are MRHNA and SNTAGT. This CDR3 comprises 13 residues. CDR3 DNA sequence: TGTGCCAGCAGTGTTTACAGTGGGGAGACCCAGTACTTC. Protein: CASSVYSGETQYF.

The chain combines TRBV5-1 with TRBJ1-2; TRBD1 agrees at 9 bases. With V trimmed by 3 bases and J by 8 bases, 8 bases remained unmatched. The germline V gene has CDR1 SGHRS and CDR2 YFSETQ. CDR3 length: 14 residues. The DNA for the CDR3 is TGCGCCAGCAGCTCTCAACGGACAGGGGCCGGCTACACCTTC. Translated: CASSSQRTGAGYTF.

The chain uses TRBV5-6 and TRBJ1-4; 7 bases match TRBD1. This CDR3 spans 15 amino acids. The ends lost 4 bases at V and 4 bases at J; junction bases unmatched: 7. Per the germline V gene, CDR1 is SGHDT and CDR2 is YYEEEE. The CDR3 DNA sequence: TGTGCCAGCAGCCTCCCGGGACAGCTTAATGAAAAACTGTTTTTT. This encodes CASSLPGQLNEKLFF. The variable domain in full, with the rest retrieved from reference TRBV5-6 and TRBJ1-4, is DAGVTQSPTHLIKTRGQQVTLRCSPKSGHDTVSWYQQALGQGPQFIFQYYEEEERQRGNFPDRFSGHQFPNYSSELNVNALLLGDSALYLCASSLPGQLNEKLFFGSGTQLSVL.

The chain uses TRBV9 and TRBJ2-5, with TRBD1 identical over 8 bases. The CDR3 length is 15 residues. The ends lost 4 bases at V and 5 bases at J; junction bases unmatched: 10. In germline, CDR1 is SGDLS, CDR2 YYNGEE. The CDR3 nucleotides are TGTGCCAGCAGCCCAGCCAGGGGGCGCAGGGAGACCCAGTACTTC. It specifies CASSPARGRRETQYF.

The J gene is TRBJ2-1, the V gene TRBV6-6; 8 bases are shared with TRBD2. In germline, CDR1 is MNHNY, CDR2 SVGAGI (reference sequence). This CDR3 is built from 16 residues. The V gene end was trimmed by 2 bases and the J gene end by 4 bases; junction bases not matched to a gene: 7. CDR3 protein: CASSYEPGLDYNEQFF. The CDR3, as DNA: TGTGCCAGCAGTTACGAGCCGGGACTAGATTACAATGAGCAGTTCTTC.

V is TRBV27 and J is TRBJ2-7, with 10 positions matching TRBD2. The V gene's germline CDR1 is MNHEY and CDR2 SMNVEV (reference sequence). This CDR3 has 16 residues. Trimming at V came to 5 bases and at J to 4 bases, leaving 11 bases not matched to a gene. CDR3 DNA sequence: TGTGCCAGCAGTCGTTCTGGGGGTAGCGGGAGGTACGAGCAGTACTTC. Its translation: CASSRSGGSGRYEQYF.

The CDR3 is CASSLIPGGGQPQHF. DNA for the CDR3: TGTGCCAGCAGCTTGATCCCAGGGGGTGGTCAGCCCCAGCATTTT. V is TRBV5-5 and J is TRBJ1-5; 7 nucleotides match TRBD1. CDR3 length: 15 amino acids. Germline loops: CDR1 SGHKS, CDR2 YYEKEE (reference sequence). With 1 base clipped from V and 6 bases from J, the junction kept 7 bases outside the gene matches.

The rearrangement links TRBV9 to TRBJ2-5; 10 nucleotides line up with TRBD2. The V segment lost 0 bases and the J segment 2 bases; nucleotides outside the gene matches: 4. This CDR3 region has 16 residues. Germline CDR1 reads SGDLS; CDR2 reads YYNGEE. CDR3 in amino acids: CASSVGASGRQETQYF. The CDR3 region has the DNA TGTGCCAGCAGCGTAGGGGCTAGCGGGAGACAAGAGACCCAGTACTTC.

V usage is TRBV29-1 and J usage is TRBJ2-7; D ambiguous. Germline CDR1 is SQVTM and CDR2 is ANQGSEA. The CDR3 sequence is 11 residues long. Trimming removed 4 bases from V and 0 bases from J, with 4 bases in between. The CDR3 sequence: CSVVNSYEQYF. CDR3 nucleotide sequence: TGCAGCGTTGTTAACTCCTACGAGCAGTACTTC.

The chain is built from TRBV7-6 and TRBJ2-7, with D perhaps matching TRBD2 (6 bases). Germline values: CDR1 SGHVS, CDR2 FNYEAQ. CDR3 length equals 13 residues. V lost 6 bases, J lost 6 bases, and 15 bases lay in between. Here the CDR3 reads CASRLAVGSEQYF. In DNA, the CDR3 is TGTGCCAGCAGACTAGCTGTAGGCTCCGAGCAGTACTTC.

The chain is built from TRBV2 and TRBJ1-3, with D possibly being TRBD1 (6 bases). CDR3 length: 13 amino acids. V lost 5 bases, J lost 4 bases, and 9 bases lay in between. CDR1 and CDR2 from the germline V gene are SNHLY and FYNNEI. The CDR3 region has the DNA TGTGCCAGCAGTTACGACAGGGGAAACACCATATATTTT. Encoded protein: CASSYDRGNTIYF.